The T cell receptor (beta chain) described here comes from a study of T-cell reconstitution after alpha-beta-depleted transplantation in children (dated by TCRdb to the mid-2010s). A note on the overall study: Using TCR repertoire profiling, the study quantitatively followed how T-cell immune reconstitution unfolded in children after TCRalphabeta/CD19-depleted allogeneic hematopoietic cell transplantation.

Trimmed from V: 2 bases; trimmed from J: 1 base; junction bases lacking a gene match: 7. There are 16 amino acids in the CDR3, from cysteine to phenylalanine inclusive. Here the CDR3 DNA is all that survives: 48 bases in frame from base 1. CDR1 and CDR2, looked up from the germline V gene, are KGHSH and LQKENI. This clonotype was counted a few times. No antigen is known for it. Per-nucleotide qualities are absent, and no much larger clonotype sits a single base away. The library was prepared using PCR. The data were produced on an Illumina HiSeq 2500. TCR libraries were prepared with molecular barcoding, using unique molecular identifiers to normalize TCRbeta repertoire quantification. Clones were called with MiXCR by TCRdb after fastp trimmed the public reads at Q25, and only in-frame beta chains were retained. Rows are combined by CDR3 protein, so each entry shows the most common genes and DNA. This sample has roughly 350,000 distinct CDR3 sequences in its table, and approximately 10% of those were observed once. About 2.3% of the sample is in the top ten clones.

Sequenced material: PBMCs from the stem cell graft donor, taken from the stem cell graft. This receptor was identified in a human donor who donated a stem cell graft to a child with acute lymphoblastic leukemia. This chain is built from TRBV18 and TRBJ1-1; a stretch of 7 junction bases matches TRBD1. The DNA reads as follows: TGTGCCAGCTCACCAGGGGCAGGGGGTAGGAACACTGAAGCTTTCTTT. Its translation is CASSPGAGGRNTEAFF.